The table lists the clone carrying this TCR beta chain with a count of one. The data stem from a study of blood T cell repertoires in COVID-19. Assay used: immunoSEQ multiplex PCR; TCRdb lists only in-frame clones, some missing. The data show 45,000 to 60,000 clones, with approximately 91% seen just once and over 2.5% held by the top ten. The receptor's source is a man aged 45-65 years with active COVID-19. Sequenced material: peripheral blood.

The CDR3 reads CASRDRDVTYEQYF. The CDR3, as DNA: TGTGCCAGCAGGGACAGGGATGTGACCTACGAGCAGTACTTC. This sequence joins TRBV25-1 and TRBJ2-7, with TRBD1 matching 8 bases. Germline CDR1 reads MGHDK; CDR2 reads SYGVNS. Trimming at V came to 6 bases and at J to 2 bases, leaving 6 bases not matched to a gene. The CDR3 is 14 amino acids.